The sequence of this T cell receptor (beta chain) was determined in a study of T cells after yellow fever vaccination. Study background: Fractions of limited cellularity were prepared by means of SMART-Seq v4 Ultra Low Input. Study outcomes and limitations: The study found a weaker secondary response that peaked faster, day 5 versus 15. There was a small share of clonotypes that showed up in both the CD4 and CD8 compartments.

Template switching with 5'RACE generated the TCR cDNA and added a universal primer site and UMIs. TCRdb re-called the 5' RACE reads through MiXCR, storing one row per CDR3 protein. The sample carries 510,000 or so distinct CDR3 sequences, over 15% recorded once. Turning to this clonotype: The antigen is undetermined.

Trimming removed 7 bases at V and 2 bases at J, with 11 bases between. The length of the CDR3 is 13 residues. This specimen was PBMCs, taken 15 days after the yellow fever booster vaccination. This sequence originates from a man aged 25 to 40 who received the YFV17D yellow fever vaccine. The chain joins TRBV12-3 or TRBV12-4 to TRBJ2-5, with no clear D. CDR3 sequence (DNA): TGTGCCAGCACGCTTTCGGGTCAAGAGACCCAGTACTTC. Translation: CASTLSGQETQYF.